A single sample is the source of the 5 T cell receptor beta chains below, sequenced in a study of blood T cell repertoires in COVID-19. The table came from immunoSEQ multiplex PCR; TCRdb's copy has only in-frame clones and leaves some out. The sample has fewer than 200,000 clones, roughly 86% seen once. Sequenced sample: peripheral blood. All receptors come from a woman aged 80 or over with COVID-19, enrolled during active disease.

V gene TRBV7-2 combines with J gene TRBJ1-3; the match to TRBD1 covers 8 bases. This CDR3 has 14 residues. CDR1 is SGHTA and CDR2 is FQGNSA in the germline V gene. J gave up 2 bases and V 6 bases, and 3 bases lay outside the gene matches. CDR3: CASRSQGAGNTIYF. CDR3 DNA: TGTGCCAGCAGGTCACAGGGGGCTGGAAACACCATATATTTT.

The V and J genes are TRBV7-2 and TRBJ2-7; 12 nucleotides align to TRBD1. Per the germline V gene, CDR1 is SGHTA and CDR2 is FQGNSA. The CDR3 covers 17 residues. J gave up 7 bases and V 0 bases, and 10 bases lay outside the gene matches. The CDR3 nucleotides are TGTGCCAGCAGCTTAGCCCCCCCGGGACAGGGGGCGTATGAGCAGTACTTC. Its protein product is CASSLAPPGQGAYEQYF.

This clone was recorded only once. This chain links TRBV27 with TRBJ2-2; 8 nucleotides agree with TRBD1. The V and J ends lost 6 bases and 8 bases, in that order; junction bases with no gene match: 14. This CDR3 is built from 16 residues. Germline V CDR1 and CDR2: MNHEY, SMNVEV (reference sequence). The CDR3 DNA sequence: TGTGCCAGCAGCAAGTTCGAGTCAGGGGGCGGAGGGGAGCTGTTTTTT. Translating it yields CASSKFESGGGGELFF.

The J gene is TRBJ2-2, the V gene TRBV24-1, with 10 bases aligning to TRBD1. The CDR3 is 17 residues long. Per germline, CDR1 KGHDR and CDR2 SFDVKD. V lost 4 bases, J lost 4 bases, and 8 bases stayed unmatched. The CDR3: CATSDSTGTGATGELFF. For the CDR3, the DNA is TGTGCCACCAGTGACTCAACCGGGACAGGGGCCACCGGGGAGCTGTTTTTT.

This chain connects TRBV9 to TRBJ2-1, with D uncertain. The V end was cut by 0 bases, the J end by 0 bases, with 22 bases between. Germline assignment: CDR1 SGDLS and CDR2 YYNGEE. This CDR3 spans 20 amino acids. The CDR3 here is CASSVAGLSDTQSSYNEQFF. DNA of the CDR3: TGTGCCAGCAGCGTAGCTGGGCTATCCGATACCCAAAGCTCCTACAATGAGCAGTTCTTC. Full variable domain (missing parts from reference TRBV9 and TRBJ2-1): DSGVTQTPKHLITATGQRVTLRCSPRSGDLSVYWYQQSLDQGLQFLIQYYNGEERAKGNILERFSAQQFPDLHSELNLSSLELGDSALYFCASSVAGLSDTQSSYNEQFFGPGTRLTVL.